In this sample, the clone carrying this T cell receptor (delta chain) is large (0.1 to 1%). The sample contains more than one DNA sequence encoding this CDR3. This sample was taken from a study of gamma-delta chains in newborns, infants, children. The overall study: Microbial exposure reportedly drives polyclonal innate γδ T cell expansion after birth.

TCRdb reanalyzed the reads using CATT. This table holds under 3,500 delta-chain clones, roughly 48% found once. The clonotype originates from a child who received the measles vaccine. Sequenced input: blood.

CDR3 sequence: CALGEGFLLLGDTDKLIF. The CDR3, as DNA: TGTGCTCTTGGGGAAGGGTTTCTTCTACTGGGGGACACCGATAAACTCATCTTT. The J gene is TRDJ1, the V gene TRDV1; 8 bases line up with TRDD3. This CDR3 has 18 residues. V gave up 2 bases and J gave up 0 bases; unmatched junction bases: 11. CDR1 is TSWWSYY and CDR2 is QGS in the germline V gene.